The T cell receptor (beta chain) described here comes from a study of identical twins. This clonotype was observed a handful of times. Its matching antigen is unknown. Regarding the study as a whole: Surplus twin overlap in beta out-of-frame sequences was less pronounced. An excess of low generation probability was shown by twin-shared out-of-frame alpha sequences.

TCRdb recomputed calls from the 5' RACE reads with MiXCR, one row per CDR3 protein. Counted here are 500,000 or so distinct CDR3 sequences, roughly an eighth occurring once; the ten biggest clones make up approximately 0.98%. A further study also used this sample, focusing on yellow fever vaccine responses in identical twins.

The receptor's source is a woman under 30 in good health. The sample taken for sequencing was CD4+ T cells sorted from blood.

The CDR3 bases are TGCAGCGACTCCGGGACAGGGGGTCAAGAGACCCAGTACTTC. Encoded protein: CSDSGTGGQETQYF. The rearrangement uses TRBV29-1 and TRBJ2-5; 11 bases are a match to TRBD1. Germline V gives CDR1 SQVTM, CDR2 ANQGSEA. The CDR3 sequence is 14 residues long. V gave up 7 bases and J gave up 2 bases; unmatched junction bases: 6.